The 23 T cell receptor beta chains below were found in one sample sequenced in a study of blood T cell repertoires in COVID-19. Profiled with immunoSEQ multiplex PCR; TCRdb holds only in-frame clones, not every one. This sample has about 210,000 clones, with over 60% found just once. The sample taken for sequencing was peripheral blood. These receptors all come from a woman in her seventies with acute or convalescent COVID-19.

The chain links TRBV29-1 to TRBJ1-1; D is unresolved. The CDR3 extends over 14 amino acids. CDR1 and CDR2 from the germline V gene are SQVTM and ANQGSEA. The V and J ends lost 0 bases and 1 base respectively, with 9 bases between them. CDR3 nucleotides: TGCAGCGTTGAAGACGCGATCCCGAACACTGAAGCTTTCTTT. This codes for CSVEDAIPNTEAFF.

The rearrangement uses TRBV5-4 and TRBJ2-5, with D uncertain. The ends were cut back, 3 bases at V and 1 base at J, with 10 bases in the middle. Germline V lookup: CDR1 SGHNT, CDR2 YYREEE (reference sequence). This CDR3 is 14 amino acids long. CDR3 in DNA: TGTGCCAGCAGCTCGCCACTAACCCAAGAGACCCAGTACTTC. This translates into CASSSPLTQETQYF.

The rearrangement uses TRBV10-3 and TRBJ2-7; TRBD1 aligns across 7 bases. Germline loops: CDR1 ENHRY, CDR2 SYGVKD. The CDR3 loop spans 15 amino acids. V lost 3 bases, J lost 5 bases, and 10 bases stayed unmatched. This CDR3 is CAISDTPQTGNEQYF. For the CDR3, the DNA is TGTGCCATCAGTGACACACCCCAGACAGGGAACGAGCAGTACTTC.

The genes are TRBV20-1 and TRBJ2-7; 7 bases line up with TRBD1. CDR1 and CDR2 (germline): DFQATT, SNEGSKA (reference sequence). CDR3 size: 12 residues. V trimming: 3 bases; J trimming: 6 bases; junction bases outside the gene matches: 5. As DNA, the CDR3 is TGCAGTGCTAGTAGAGGGGGCGGCGAGCAGTACTTC. Its translation: CSASRGGGEQYF.

The chain is built from TRBV2 and TRBJ2-7, with D hard to call. Germline V CDR1 and CDR2: SNHLY, FYNNEI. V lost 0 bases and J lost 7, with 7 bases in between. The CDR3 is made up of 12 amino acids. The CDR3 here is CASSEAAVEQYF. The CDR3 region has the DNA TGTGCCAGCAGTGAAGCGGCCGTTGAGCAGTACTTC.

J is TRBJ2-2 and V is TRBV5-1; a weak D match, TRBD1 (6 bases). V was trimmed by 1 base and J by 4 bases, leaving 14 bases between them. Germline CDR1 SGHRS, CDR2 YFSETQ. The length of the CDR3 is 16 residues. In nucleotides, the CDR3 is TGCGCCAGCAGCTTGAAGGCACAGGGTGGCACCGGGGAGCTGTTTTTT. This encodes CASSLKAQGGTGELFF.

The gene calls are TRBV15 and TRBJ2-7, with 10 nucleotides matching TRBD2. This CDR3 region has 17 residues. Germline-derived CDR1 and CDR2 are LNHNV and YYDKDF (reference sequence). The J segment lost 5 bases and the V segment lost 0 bases, leaving 10 bases of the junction unmatched. CDR3 residues: CATSRDRSGGALNEQYV. For the CDR3, the DNA is TGTGCCACCAGCAGAGATCGGAGCGGGGGGGCCTTAAACGAGCAGTACGTC.

V and J are TRBV7-6 and TRBJ1-5; the D gene is possibly TRBD1 (6 bases). CDR1 and CDR2 from the germline V gene are SGHVS and FNYEAQ. Trimming shortened V by 5 bases and J by 0 bases, and 20 bases separated the two germline ends. The CDR3 loop spans 18 amino acids. The CDR3 nucleotides read TGTGCCAGCAGCCCCGTAGGGGGAACCGGACTTAGCAATCAGCCCCAGCATTTT. Protein product: CASSPVGGTGLSNQPQHF.

This clone has only a few counts. The chain carries TRBV6-2 or TRBV6-3 and TRBJ1-2, with D possibly matching TRBD1 (5 bases). Trimming removed 0 bases at V and 5 bases at J, with 22 bases between. The CDR3 is made up of 18 amino acids. Germline assignment: CDR1 MNHEY and CDR2 SVGEGT. CDR3 protein: CASSYSSARADLHYGYTF. The CDR3 nucleotides are TGTGCCAGCAGTTACTCGTCAGCCAGGGCCGATTTACATTATGGCTACACCTTC.

This CDR3 is CASSNAGRTGRSYEQYF. The CDR3 bases are TGTGCCAGCAGCAACGCAGGTCGGACAGGGAGATCCTACGAGCAGTACTTC. The chain recombines TRBV21-1 with TRBJ2-7; TRBD1, the table's D call, lacks a check against the DNA. TRBV21-1 is marked as a pseudogene. This CDR3 region has 17 residues.

This clone has only one observation. The rearrangement links TRBV15 to TRBJ2-7; no firm D call. Deletions cut 4 bases from V and 2 bases from J, with 12 bases between. The CDR3 consists of 14 residues. In germline, CDR1 is LNHNV, CDR2 YYDKDF (reference sequence). The CDR3 nucleotides are TGTGCCACCAGCACGAGTTCCCCCCCCTACGAGCAGTACTTC. Amino acid sequence: CATSTSSPPYEQYF.

This clone was counted a single time. V gene TRBV4-2 combines with J gene TRBJ1-2; perhaps TRBD1 as D (6 bases). V lost 4 bases to trimming and J lost 2 bases, with 14 bases between them. Germline V gives CDR1 LGHNA, CDR2 YNFKEQ. The CDR3 totals 15 residues. CDR3 sequence reads: CASSRGHQQNYGYTF. CDR3 in DNA: TGTGCCAGCAGCCGGGGACACCAACAGAACTATGGCTACACCTTC.

V gene TRBV6-2 or TRBV6-3 combines with J gene TRBJ2-4; 10 nucleotides agree with TRBD1. The V and J ends lost 0 bases and 3 bases, in that order; junction bases with no gene match: 5. This CDR3 has 17 amino acids. CDR1 and CDR2 (germline): MNHEY, SVGEGT. The DNA of the CDR3 is TGTGCCAGCAGTTACTCGACAGGGGGCAGGGGCAAAAACATTCAGTACTTC. This sequence encodes CASSYSTGGRGKNIQYF.

This chain links TRBV23-1 with TRBJ2-1, with D possibly being TRBD2 (6 bases). TRBV23-1 is treated as an ORF (open reading frame) with a function not yet certain. V gave up 11 bases and J gave up 4 bases, with 18 bases separating them. This CDR3 is 14 amino acids long. CDR3 coding DNA: TGCGCCCTCTGGGGGGAAGTGATATACAATGAGCAGTTCTTC. It specifies CALWGEVIYNEQFF.

The gene calls are TRBV25-1 and TRBJ2-5, with 10 nucleotides matching TRBD2. This CDR3 contains 14 residues. Germline CDR1 and CDR2: MGHDK and SYGVNS. The V gene end was trimmed by 5 bases and the J gene end by 5 bases; junction bases not matched to a gene: 5. CDR3 nucleotide sequence: TGTGCCAGCAGTCGGACTAGCGGATGGGAGACCCAGTACTTC. Translated, it gives CASSRTSGWETQYF.

This chain connects TRBV11-2 to TRBJ1-1, with D possibly TRBD1 on 5 matching bases. Looked up from germline, CDR1 is SGHAT and CDR2 is FQNNGV. The CDR3 runs to 18 residues. With 0 bases removed from V and 10 bases from J, the gap between germline ends came to 27 bases. The CDR3 sequence: CASSLDHRLWQGGEGAFF. The CDR3 DNA sequence: TGTGCCAGCAGCTTAGACCATAGGTTGTGGCAGGGAGGGGAAGGAGCTTTCTTT.

The CDR3 sequence is CASSEGPQSRSLHF. Here the CDR3 DNA reads TGTGCCAGCAGTGAAGGACCCCAGTCTAGATCCCTCCACTTT. The chain combines TRBV2 with TRBJ1-6; D gene uncertain. Germline V gene sequence: CDR1 SNHLY, CDR2 FYNNEI. V lost 1 base and J 14 bases, leaving 15 bases between the germline ends. The CDR3 covers 14 residues.

This clone has more than one count but fewer than ten. The chain uses TRBV4-3 and TRBJ2-1; maybe TRBD2 (6 bases). The germline CDR1 and CDR2 sequences are LGHNA and YSLEER. Trimming took off 1 base at V and 6 bases at J, with 13 bases between the two ends. The CDR3 spans 15 residues. The CDR3 DNA sequence: TGCGCCAGCAGCCAAGTAGGGCGGGGTGCCAATGAGCAGTTCTTC. Its translation is CASSQVGRGANEQFF.

The chain is built from TRBV30 and TRBJ2-3, with 8 nucleotides matching TRBD1. Germline trimming cut 3 bases from V and 1 base from J; bases unmatched to any gene: 6. Germline V gene data show CDR1 as GTSNPN and CDR2 as SVGIG (reference sequence). The CDR3 is made up of 15 amino acids. As DNA, the CDR3 is TGTGCCTGGAGCAAGACAGGGGTGGGCACAGATACGCAGTATTTT. It codes for CAWSKTGVGTDTQYF. The full variable domain, rest sourced from reference TRBV30 and TRBJ2-3, is SQTIHQWPATLVQPVGSPLSLECTVEGTSNPNLYWYRQAAGRGLQLLFYSVGIGQISSEVPQNLSASRPQDRQFILSSKKLLLSDSGFYLCAWSKTGVGTDTQYFGPGTRLTVL.

The chain has TRBV6-5 and TRBJ2-5; 9 nucleotides agree with TRBD2. The V gene end was trimmed by 6 bases and the J gene end by 1 base; junction bases not matched to a gene: 3. CDR3 length equals 14 residues. In germline, CDR1 is MNHEY, CDR2 SVGAGI. CDR3: CASSWGLAQETQYF. CDR3 in DNA: TGTGCCAGCAGCTGGGGACTAGCCCAAGAGACCCAGTACTTC.

The chain is built from TRBV5-1 and TRBJ1-4; 8 nucleotides agree with TRBD1. The V segment lost 3 bases and the J segment 2 bases; nucleotides outside the gene matches: 9. Germline loops: CDR1 SGHRS, CDR2 YFSETQ. The CDR3 consists of 17 residues. CDR3: CASSSGTGPLTNEKLFF. The CDR3 DNA is TGCGCCAGCAGCTCCGGGACAGGTCCTTTGACTAATGAAAAACTGTTTTTT. Combining the CDR3 with reference TRBV5-1 and TRBJ1-4 gives the whole variable domain KAGVTQTPRYLIKTRGQQVTLSCSPISGHRSVSWYQQTPGQGLQFLFEYFSETQRNKGNFPGRFSGRQFSNSRSEMNVSTLELGDSALYLCASSSGTGPLTNEKLFFGSGTQLSVL.

This clone appeared a few times. The V and J genes are TRBV11-2 and TRBJ2-3; D might be TRBD2 (6 bases). With 3 bases removed from V and 6 bases from J, the gap between germline ends came to 16 bases. Germline V gene sequence: CDR1 SGHAT, CDR2 FQNNGV. The CDR3 consists of 15 residues. This CDR3 is CASSFDSGLEDTQYF. CDR3 nucleotide sequence: TGTGCCAGCAGCTTTGATAGCGGCCTTGAGGATACGCAGTATTTT. Filled out from reference TRBV11-2 and TRBJ2-3, the complete variable domain reads EAGVAQSPRYKIIEKRQSVAFWCNPISGHATLYWYQQILGQGPKLLIQFQNNGVVDDSQLPKDRFSAERLKGVDSTLKIQPAKLEDSAVYLCASSFDSGLEDTQYFGPGTRLTVL.

The genes are TRBV27 and TRBJ2-5; D unclear. The length of the CDR3 is 11 residues. Between the trimmed V and J ends, which lost 2 bases and 5 bases, there was a span of 3 bases. Germline V gene lookup returns CDR1 MNHEY and CDR2 SMNVEV (reference sequence). This CDR3 is CASSLGETQYF. As DNA, the CDR3 is TGTGCCAGCAGTTTAGGCGAGACCCAGTACTTC.